This T cell receptor beta chain was recorded in a study of cytomegalovirus exposure and HLA in healthy donors. The study ran its PCR with 60 Vbeta and 13 Jbeta primers. Measured with immunoSEQ multiplex PCR; TCRdb has only the in-frame clones, and not every one. The specimen's table records about 48,000 clones. The CDR3 is 15 residues long. The V and J ends lost 4 bases and 7 bases respectively, with 15 bases between them. Germline CDR1 is SGHRS and CDR2 is YFSETQ. Sequencing input: PBMCs. The genes are TRBV5-1 and TRBJ1-6; D ambiguous. The sequence was collected from a woman aged 40 to 50 in good health and CMV-seronegative. The CDR3 is CASSPQSGSNSPLHF. The CDR3 DNA is TGCGCCAGCAGCCCCCAGTCGGGGTCCAATTCACCCCTCCACTTT.